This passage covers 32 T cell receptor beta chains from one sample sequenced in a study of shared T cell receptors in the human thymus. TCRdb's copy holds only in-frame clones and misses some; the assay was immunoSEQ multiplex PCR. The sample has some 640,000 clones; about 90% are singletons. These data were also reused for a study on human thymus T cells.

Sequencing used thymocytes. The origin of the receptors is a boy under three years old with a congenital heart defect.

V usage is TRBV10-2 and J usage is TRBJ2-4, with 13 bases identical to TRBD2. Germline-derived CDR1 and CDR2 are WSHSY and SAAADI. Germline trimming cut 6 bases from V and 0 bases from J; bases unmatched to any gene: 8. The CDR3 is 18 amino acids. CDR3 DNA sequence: TGCGCCAGCAGGGGACTAGCGGGGACCATGAAAGCCAAAAACATTCAGTACTTC. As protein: CASRGLAGTMKAKNIQYF.

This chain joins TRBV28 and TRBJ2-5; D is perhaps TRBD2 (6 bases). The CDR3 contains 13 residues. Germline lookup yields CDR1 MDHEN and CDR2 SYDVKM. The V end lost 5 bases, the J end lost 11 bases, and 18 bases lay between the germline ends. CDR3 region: CASSDGLPRTQYF. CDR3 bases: TGTGCCAGCAGTGATGGACTACCCAGAACACAGTACTTC.

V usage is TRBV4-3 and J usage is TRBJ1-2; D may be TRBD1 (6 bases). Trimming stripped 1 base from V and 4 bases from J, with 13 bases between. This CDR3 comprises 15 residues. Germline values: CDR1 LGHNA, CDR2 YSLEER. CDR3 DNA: TGCGCCAGCAGCCAAGGGCAGGGGATCCTCTATGGCTACACCTTC. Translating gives CASSQGQGILYGYTF.

The chain's CDR3 is CASSLGQETNYGYTF. CDR3 DNA sequence: TGTGCCAGCAGCTTAGGACAGGAGACTAACTATGGCTACACCTTC. V and J are TRBV7-9 and TRBJ1-2; the D gene is possibly TRBD1 (6 bases). V was cut by 1 base and J by 0 bases, with 9 bases left in between. This CDR3 comprises 15 residues. Germline V lookup: CDR1 SEHNR, CDR2 FQNEAQ (reference sequence).

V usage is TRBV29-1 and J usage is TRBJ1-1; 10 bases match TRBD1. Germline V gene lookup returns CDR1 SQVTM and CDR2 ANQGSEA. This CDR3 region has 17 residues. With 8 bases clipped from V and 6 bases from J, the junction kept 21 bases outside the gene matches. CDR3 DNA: TGCAGCTATCGGGACAGGGGAGGATCCGAGGGGACCGCTGAAGCTTTCTTT. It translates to CSYRDRGGSEGTAEAFF. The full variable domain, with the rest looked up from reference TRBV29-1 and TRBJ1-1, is SAVISQKPSRDICQRGTSLTIQCQVDSQVTMMFWYRQQPGQSLTLIATANQGSEATYESGFVIDKFPISRPNLTFSTLTVSNMSPEDSSIYLCSYRDRGGSEGTAEAFFGQGTRLTVV.

The DNA of the CDR3 is TGTGCCAGCAGCCAAGTGGGAGCACCCGCAACTAATGAAAAACTGTTTTTT. This gives the protein CASSQVGAPATNEKLFF. The rearrangement links TRBV14 to TRBJ1-4; no clear D. Germline-derived CDR1 and CDR2 are SGHDN and FVKESK. The CDR3 runs 17 residues. Trimming shortened V by 1 base and J by 0 bases, and 12 bases separated the two germline ends.

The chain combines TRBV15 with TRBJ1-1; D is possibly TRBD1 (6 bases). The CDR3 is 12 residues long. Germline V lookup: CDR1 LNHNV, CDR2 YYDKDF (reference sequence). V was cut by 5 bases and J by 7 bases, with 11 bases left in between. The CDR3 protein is CATSQAGDEAFF. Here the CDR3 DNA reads TGTGCCACCAGCCAGGCAGGGGATGAAGCTTTCTTT.

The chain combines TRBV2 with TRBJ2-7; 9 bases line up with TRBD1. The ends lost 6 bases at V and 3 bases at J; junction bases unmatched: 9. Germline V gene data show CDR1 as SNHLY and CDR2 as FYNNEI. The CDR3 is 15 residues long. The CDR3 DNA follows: TGTGCCAGCAGGGAGGGACAGGGAAAGCTCTACGAGCAGTACTTC. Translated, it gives CASREGQGKLYEQYF.

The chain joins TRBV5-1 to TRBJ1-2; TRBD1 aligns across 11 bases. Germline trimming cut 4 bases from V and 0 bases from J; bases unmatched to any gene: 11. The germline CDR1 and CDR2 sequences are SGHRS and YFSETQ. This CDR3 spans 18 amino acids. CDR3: CASSVRTGGKVANYGYTF. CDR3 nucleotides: TGCGCCAGCAGCGTACGGACAGGGGGCAAAGTGGCTAACTATGGCTACACCTTC. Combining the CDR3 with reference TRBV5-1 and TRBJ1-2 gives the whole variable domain KAGVTQTPRYLIKTRGQQVTLSCSPISGHRSVSWYQQTPGQGLQFLFEYFSETQRNKGNFPGRFSGRQFSNSRSEMNVSTLELGDSALYLCASSVRTGGKVANYGYTFGSGTRLTVV.

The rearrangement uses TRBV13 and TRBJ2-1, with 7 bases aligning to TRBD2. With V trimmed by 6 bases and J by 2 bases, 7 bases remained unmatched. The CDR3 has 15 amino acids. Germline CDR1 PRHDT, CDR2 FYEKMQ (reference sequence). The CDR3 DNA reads TGTGCCAGCAGTTCCCTAGCGGATCCCTACAATGAGCAGTTCTTC. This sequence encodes CASSSLADPYNEQFF.

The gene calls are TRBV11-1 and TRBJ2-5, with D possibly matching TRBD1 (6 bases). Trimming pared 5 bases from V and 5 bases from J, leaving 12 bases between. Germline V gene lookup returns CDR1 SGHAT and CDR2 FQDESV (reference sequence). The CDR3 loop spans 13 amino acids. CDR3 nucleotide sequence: TGTGCCAGCAGCCCACAGGGAAGGGAGACCCAGTACTTC. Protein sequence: CASSPQGRETQYF.

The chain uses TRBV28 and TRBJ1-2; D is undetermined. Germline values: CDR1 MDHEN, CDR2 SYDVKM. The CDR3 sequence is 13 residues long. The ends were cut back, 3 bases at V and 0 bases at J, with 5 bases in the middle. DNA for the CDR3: TGTGCCAGCAGTTTCTCAGCTAACTATGGCTACACCTTC. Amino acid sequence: CASSFSANYGYTF.

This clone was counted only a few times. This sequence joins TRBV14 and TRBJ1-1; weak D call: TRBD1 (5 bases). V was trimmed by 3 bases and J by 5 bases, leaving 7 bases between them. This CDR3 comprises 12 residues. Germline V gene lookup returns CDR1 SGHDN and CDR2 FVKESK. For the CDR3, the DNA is TGTGCCAGCAGCCAGGGGGGAACTGAAGCTTTCTTT. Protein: CASSQGGTEAFF.

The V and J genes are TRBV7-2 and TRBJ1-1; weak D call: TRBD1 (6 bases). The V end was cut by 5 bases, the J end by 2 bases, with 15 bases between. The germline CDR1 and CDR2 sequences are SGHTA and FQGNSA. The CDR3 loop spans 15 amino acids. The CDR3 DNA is TGTGCCAGCAGCATCAACAGGGTTCGTAACACTGAAGCTTTCTTT. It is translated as CASSINRVRNTEAFF.

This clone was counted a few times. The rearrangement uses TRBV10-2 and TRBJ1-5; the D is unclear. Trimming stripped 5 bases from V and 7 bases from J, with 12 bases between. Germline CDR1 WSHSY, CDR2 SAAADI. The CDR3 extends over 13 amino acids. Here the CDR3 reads CASSQVAGQPQHF. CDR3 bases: TGCGCCAGCAGTCAGGTGGCGGGACAGCCCCAGCATTTT.

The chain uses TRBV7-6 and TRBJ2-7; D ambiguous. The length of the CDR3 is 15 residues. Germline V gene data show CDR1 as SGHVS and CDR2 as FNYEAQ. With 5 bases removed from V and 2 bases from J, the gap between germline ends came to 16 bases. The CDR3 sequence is CASSPWKRPTYEQYF. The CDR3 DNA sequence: TGTGCCAGCAGCCCCTGGAAGCGCCCGACCTACGAGCAGTACTTC.

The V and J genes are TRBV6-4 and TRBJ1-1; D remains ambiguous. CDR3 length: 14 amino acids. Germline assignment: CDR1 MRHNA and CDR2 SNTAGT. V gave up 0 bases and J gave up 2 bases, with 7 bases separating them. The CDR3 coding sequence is TGTGCCAGCAGTGACTCGATGCGAAACACTGAAGCTTTCTTT. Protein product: CASSDSMRNTEAFF.

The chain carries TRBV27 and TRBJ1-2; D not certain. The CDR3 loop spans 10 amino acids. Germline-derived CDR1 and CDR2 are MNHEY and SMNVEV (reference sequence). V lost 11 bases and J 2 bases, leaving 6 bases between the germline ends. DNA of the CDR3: TGTGCCCTGGCAAACTATGGCTACACCTTC. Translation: CALANYGYTF.

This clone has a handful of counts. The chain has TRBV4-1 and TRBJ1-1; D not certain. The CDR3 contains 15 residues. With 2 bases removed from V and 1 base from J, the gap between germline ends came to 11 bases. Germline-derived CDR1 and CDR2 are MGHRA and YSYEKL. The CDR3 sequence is CASSQSPVRNTEAFF. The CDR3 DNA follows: TGCGCCAGCAGCCAATCTCCTGTCAGGAACACTGAAGCTTTCTTT.

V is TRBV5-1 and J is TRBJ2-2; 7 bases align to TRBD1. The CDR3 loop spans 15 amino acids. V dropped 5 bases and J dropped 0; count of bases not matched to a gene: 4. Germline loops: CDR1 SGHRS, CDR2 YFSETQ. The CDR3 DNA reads TGCGCCAGCAGATCAGGGGGATCGAACACCGGGGAGCTGTTTTTT. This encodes CASRSGGSNTGELFF.

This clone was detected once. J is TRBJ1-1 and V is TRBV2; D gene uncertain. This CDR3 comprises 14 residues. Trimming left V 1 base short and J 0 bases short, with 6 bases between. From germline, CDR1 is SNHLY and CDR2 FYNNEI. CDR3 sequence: CASSEVQLNTEAFF. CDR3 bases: TGTGCCAGCAGTGAAGTACAGCTGAACACTGAAGCTTTCTTT.

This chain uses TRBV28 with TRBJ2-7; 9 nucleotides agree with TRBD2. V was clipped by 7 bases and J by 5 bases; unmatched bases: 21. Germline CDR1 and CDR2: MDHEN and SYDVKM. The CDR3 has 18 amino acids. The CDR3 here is CASTLGSGISGRTHEQYF. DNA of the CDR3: TGTGCCAGCACCCTAGGGTCAGGGATTAGCGGGAGAACCCACGAGCAGTACTTC.

For the CDR3, the DNA is TGTGCCATCAGCGCGGCCGAGATCTACGAGCAGTACTTC. This encodes CAISAAEIYEQYF. The chain links TRBV10-3 to TRBJ2-7; D remains ambiguous. V lost 6 bases and J 3 bases, leaving 12 bases between the germline ends. Germline CDR1 ENHRY, CDR2 SYGVKD. The CDR3 runs 13 residues.

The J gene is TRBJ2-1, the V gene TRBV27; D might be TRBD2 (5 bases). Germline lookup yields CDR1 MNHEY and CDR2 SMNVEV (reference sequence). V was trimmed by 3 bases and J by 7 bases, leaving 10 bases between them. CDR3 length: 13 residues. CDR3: CASSLGVRNEQFF. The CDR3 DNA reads TGTGCCAGCAGTTTGGGAGTTCGGAATGAGCAGTTCTTC.

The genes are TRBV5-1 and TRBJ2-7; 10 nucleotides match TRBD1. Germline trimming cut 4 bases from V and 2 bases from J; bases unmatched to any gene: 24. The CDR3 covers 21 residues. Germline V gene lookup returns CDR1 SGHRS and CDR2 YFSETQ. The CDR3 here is CASSGAYSGTGDPNLPYEQYF. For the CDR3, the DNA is TGCGCCAGCAGCGGCGCTTATTCCGGGACAGGGGACCCAAATCTACCCTACGAGCAGTACTTC.

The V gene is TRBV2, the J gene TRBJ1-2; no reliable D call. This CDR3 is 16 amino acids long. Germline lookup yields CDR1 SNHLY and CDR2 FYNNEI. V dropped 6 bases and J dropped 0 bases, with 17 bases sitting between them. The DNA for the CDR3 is TGTGCCAGCAGCTTCGGGAGACCCGAAGCTAACTATGGCTACACCTTC. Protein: CASSFGRPEANYGYTF.

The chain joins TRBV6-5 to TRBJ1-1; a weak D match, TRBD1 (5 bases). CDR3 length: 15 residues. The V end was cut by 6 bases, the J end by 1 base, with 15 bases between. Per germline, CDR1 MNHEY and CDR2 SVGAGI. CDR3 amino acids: CASRKQVPRNTEAFF. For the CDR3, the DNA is TGTGCCAGCAGAAAACAGGTCCCAAGGAACACTGAAGCTTTCTTT.

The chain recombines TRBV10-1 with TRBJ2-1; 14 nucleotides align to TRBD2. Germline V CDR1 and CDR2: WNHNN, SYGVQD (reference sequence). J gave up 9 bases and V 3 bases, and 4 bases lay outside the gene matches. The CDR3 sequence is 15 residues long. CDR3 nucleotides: TGCGCCAGCAGTGACGGGACTAGCGGGAGATGTGAGCAGTTCTTC. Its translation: CASSDGTSGRCEQFF.

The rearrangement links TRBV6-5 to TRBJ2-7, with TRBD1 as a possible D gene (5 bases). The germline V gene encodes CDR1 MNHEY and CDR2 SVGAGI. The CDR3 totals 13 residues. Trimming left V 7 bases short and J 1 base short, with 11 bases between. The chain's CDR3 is CASNAGLSYEQYF. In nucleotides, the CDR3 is TGTGCCAGCAACGCAGGGCTTTCCTACGAGCAGTACTTC.

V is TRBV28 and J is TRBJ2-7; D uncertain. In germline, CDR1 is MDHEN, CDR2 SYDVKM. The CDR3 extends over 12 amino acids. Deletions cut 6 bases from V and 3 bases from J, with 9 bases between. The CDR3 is CASSTPSYEQYF. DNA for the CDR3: TGTGCCAGCAGCACTCCGAGCTACGAGCAGTACTTC.

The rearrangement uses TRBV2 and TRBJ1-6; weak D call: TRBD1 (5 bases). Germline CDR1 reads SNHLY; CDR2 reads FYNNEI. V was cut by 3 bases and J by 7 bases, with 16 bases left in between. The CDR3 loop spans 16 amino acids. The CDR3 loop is CASSDLGRARNSPLHF. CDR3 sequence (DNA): TGTGCCAGCAGTGATTTGGGCAGGGCAAGGAATTCACCCCTCCACTTT.

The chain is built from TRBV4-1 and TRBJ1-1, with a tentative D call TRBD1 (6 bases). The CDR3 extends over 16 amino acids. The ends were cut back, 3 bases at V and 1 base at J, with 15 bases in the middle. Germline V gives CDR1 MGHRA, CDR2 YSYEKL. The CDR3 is CASSHKRTGTNTEAFF. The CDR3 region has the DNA TGCGCCAGCAGCCACAAACGAACAGGGACGAACACTGAAGCTTTCTTT.